The source of this T cell receptor beta chain is a study of cytomegalovirus exposure and HLA in healthy donors. The study, taken as a whole, reports: As confirmed in vitro, a few CMV-associated chains were specific for CMV antigens. With later analysis, a missense DCLRE1C variant became linked to TCR beta V- and J-gene trimming. A later analysis found most CMV-associated TCR beta chains apparently HLA-restricted.

Amplification used 60 Vbeta primers and 13 Jbeta primers. Measured with immunoSEQ multiplex PCR; TCRdb has only the in-frame clones, and not every one. The table includes roughly 110,000 clones, over 55% detected once. Healthy individuals who donated bone marrow served as the donors. A word on this clone: Antigen specificity is unknown.

Trimming left V 6 bases short and J 11 bases short, with 16 bases between. The CDR3 has 12 residues. Germline CDR1 reads SNHLY; CDR2 reads FYNNEI. The chain couples TRBV2 to TRBJ1-1; D remains unclear. The receptor was derived from a man aged 18 to 35 in good health and CMV-seropositive. Material: PBMCs. CDR3 sequence: CASSRERIGAFF. Written as DNA, the CDR3 is TGTGCCAGCAGCCGTGAGCGGATAGGGGCTTTCTTT.